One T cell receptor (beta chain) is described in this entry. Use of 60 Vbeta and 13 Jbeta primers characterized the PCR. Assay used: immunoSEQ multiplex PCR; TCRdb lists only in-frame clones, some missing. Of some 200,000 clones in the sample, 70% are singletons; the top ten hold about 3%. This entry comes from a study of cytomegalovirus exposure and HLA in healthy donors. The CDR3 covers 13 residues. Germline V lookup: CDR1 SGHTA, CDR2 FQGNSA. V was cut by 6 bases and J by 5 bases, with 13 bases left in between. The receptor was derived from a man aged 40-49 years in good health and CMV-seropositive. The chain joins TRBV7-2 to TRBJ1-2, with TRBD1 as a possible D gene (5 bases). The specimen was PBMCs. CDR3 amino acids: CASSYTSGYGYTF. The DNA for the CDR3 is TGTGCCAGCAGTTACACCTCAGGGTATGGCTACACCTTC.